The 20 T cell receptor beta chains given below trace back to one sample, sequenced in a study of blood T cell repertoires in COVID-19. Clones were read by immunoSEQ multiplex PCR, and TCRdb kept only the in-frame ones, dropping some. The sample lists 260,000 or so clones, approximately 81% occurring once. Sequencing input: PBMCs or T cells enriched from blood (not recorded which). Receptor source: a woman between 50 and 59 years old who had recovered from COVID-19.

The chain couples TRBV27 to TRBJ1-3; D possibly corresponds to TRBD1 (6 bases). The CDR3 extends over 14 amino acids. Germline values: CDR1 MNHEY, CDR2 SMNVEV (reference sequence). Trimming left V 2 bases short and J 4 bases short, with 9 bases between. The DNA for the CDR3 is TGTGCCAGCAGTTTAAACAGGGCCGGAAACACCATATATTTT. Its protein is CASSLNRAGNTIYF.

J is TRBJ2-7 and V is TRBV18; 7 positions match TRBD2. The V gene's germline CDR1 is KGHSH and CDR2 LQKENI. The CDR3 has 13 amino acids. V gave up 4 bases and J gave up 2 bases; unmatched junction bases: 2. DNA for the CDR3: TGTGCCAGCTCACGGACTAGTGCCTACGAGCAGTACTTC. This gives the protein CASSRTSAYEQYF.

The chain's CDR3 is CASSAWGHSGNTIYF. The CDR3, as DNA: TGTGCCAGCAGTGCCTGGGGACACTCTGGAAACACCATATATTTT. The rearrangement uses TRBV25-1 and TRBJ1-3, with TRBD1 as a possible D gene (6 bases). The CDR3 is 15 amino acids. The V and J ends lost 4 bases and 0 bases respectively, with 10 bases between them. The V gene's germline CDR1 is MGHDK and CDR2 SYGVNS.

The chain is built from TRBV2 and TRBJ1-6; 10 positions agree with TRBD1. This CDR3 is built from 13 residues. Losses at the gene ends were 8 bases for V and 9 bases for J; bases not matched to a gene: 4. The germline V gene encodes CDR1 SNHLY and CDR2 FYNNEI. CDR3 in DNA: TGTGCCAGCGGGGACAGGGGAACTTCACCCCTCCACTTT. Protein sequence: CASGDRGTSPLHF.

The V gene is TRBV19, the J gene TRBJ1-1; D might be TRBD1 (5 bases). CDR1 is LNHDA, CDR2 SQIVND, per germline (reference sequence). The CDR3 length is 14 residues. The V and J ends lost 1 base and 5 bases respectively, with 11 bases between them. CDR3 nucleotide sequence: TGTGCCAGTAGTATAGCAGGCCGGGGGACTGAAGCTTTCTTT. Its protein product is CASSIAGRGTEAFF. The full variable domain, rest sourced from reference TRBV19 and TRBJ1-1, is DGGITQSPKYLFRKEGQNVTLSCEQNLNHDAMYWYRQDPGQGLRLIYYSQIVNDFQKGDIAEGYSVSREKKESFPLTVTSAQKNPTAFYLCASSIAGRGTEAFFGQGTRLTVV.

This chain links TRBV2 with TRBJ1-1; D not certain. This CDR3 contains 13 residues. The germline V gene has CDR1 SNHLY and CDR2 FYNNEI. V shed 3 bases and J shed 3 bases, with 8 bases lying between them. This CDR3 reads CASSDPGDTEAFF. The CDR3 DNA is TGTGCCAGCAGTGATCCGGGTGACACTGAAGCTTTCTTT.

This sequence joins TRBV11-3 and TRBJ2-2; TRBD1 matches 9 bases. Germline-derived CDR1 and CDR2 are SGHNT and YENEEA. This CDR3 is 15 amino acids long. Losses at the gene ends were 6 bases for V and 6 bases for J; bases not matched to a gene: 8. This chain's CDR3 is CASSPRTGASGELFF. CDR3 DNA sequence: TGTGCCAGCAGTCCTCGGACAGGGGCATCCGGGGAGCTGTTTTTT. The full variable domain, with the rest looked up from reference TRBV11-3 and TRBJ2-2, is EAGVVQSPRYKIIEKKQPVAFWCNPISGHNTLYWYLQNLGQGPELLIRYENEEAVDDSQLPKDRFSAERLKGVDSTLKIQPAELGDSAVYLCASSPRTGASGELFFGEGSRLTVL.

This clone was picked up one time. This CDR3 reads CASSPQLGGFEQYF. CDR3 in DNA: TGTGCCAGCTCACCACAATTAGGGGGTTTCGAGCAGTACTTC. This rearrangement joins TRBV18 to TRBJ2-7; weak D call: TRBD1 (6 bases). V dropped 1 base and J dropped 6 bases, with 13 bases sitting between them. This CDR3 has 14 amino acids. Germline assignment: CDR1 KGHSH and CDR2 LQKENI.

This clone has more than one count but fewer than ten. Other DNA sequences from this sample encode an identical CDR3 as well. The chain recombines TRBV18 with TRBJ1-5; D gene unclear. Germline CDR1 is KGHSH and CDR2 is LQKENI. Trimming removed 3 bases at V and 4 bases at J, with 10 bases between. This CDR3 is 14 amino acids long. This CDR3 is CASSPGRGNQPQHF. CDR3 nucleotide sequence: TGTGCCAGCTCACCCGGGAGAGGGAATCAGCCCCAGCATTTT.

This chain links TRBV2 with TRBJ1-2, with no clear D. The V gene lost 3 bases and the J gene lost 6 bases, with 17 bases spanning the gap. This CDR3 has 15 amino acids. CDR1 and CDR2 from the germline V gene are SNHLY and FYNNEI. The CDR3 DNA reads as TGTGCCAGCAGTGATTTCCGATTTCGACTGGATGGCTACACCTTC. The encoded protein is CASSDFRFRLDGYTF.

The chain recombines TRBV3-1 (or the pseudogene TRBV3-2) with TRBJ1-5; 8 positions match TRBD1. The junction had 2 bases not matched to a gene; V was cut back by 1 base and J by 0 bases. Germline-derived CDR1 and CDR2 are LGHDT and YNNKEL (reference sequence). This CDR3 has 16 amino acids. In DNA, the CDR3 is TGTGCCAGCAGCCAAGGGACAGGGTTTAGCAATCAGCCCCAGCATTTT. This sequence encodes CASSQGTGFSNQPQHF.

The chain has TRBV11-3 and TRBJ2-1; 7 bases are shared with TRBD2. Looked up from germline, CDR1 is SGHNT and CDR2 is YENEEA. V trimming: 5 bases; J trimming: 10 bases; junction bases outside the gene matches: 5. The CDR3 totals 12 residues. As DNA, the CDR3 is TGTGCCAGCAGCGAAACGGGAGGCGAGCAGTTCTTC. Translating gives CASSETGGEQFF.

The V and J genes are TRBV4-1 and TRBJ2-7, with TRBD1 matching 7 bases. The CDR3 consists of 14 residues. The trim removed 1 base at V and 2 bases at J, leaving 2 bases unmatched. Germline V gene data show CDR1 as MGHRA and CDR2 as YSYEKL. The DNA for the CDR3 is TGCGCCAGCAGCCAAGGGGGACAGACCTACGAGCAGTACTTC. This sequence encodes CASSQGGQTYEQYF.

J is TRBJ2-5 and V is TRBV5-1, with 8 bases lining up with TRBD2. The CDR3 spans 15 residues. Per the germline V gene, CDR1 is SGHRS and CDR2 is YFSETQ. Germline trimming cut 9 bases from V and 2 bases from J; bases unmatched to any gene: 12. The DNA of the CDR3 is TGCGCCACCTCATCCGGGCGGGGGGCACAAGAGACCCAGTACTTC. This sequence encodes CATSSGRGAQETQYF.

V usage is TRBV2 and J usage is TRBJ2-2; TRBD2 matches at 9 bases. V lost 8 bases and J lost 4; bases outside the gene matches: 8. The CDR3 runs 15 residues. Germline V CDR1 and CDR2: SNHLY, FYNNEI. DNA of the CDR3: TGTGCCAGCGGGACTAGCAGATCGGGCACCGGGGAGCTGTTTTTT. This codes for CASGTSRSGTGELFF.

The chain is built from TRBV30 and TRBJ1-5, with 7 bases that match TRBD1. The CDR3 extends over 15 amino acids. Germline V gene data show CDR1 as GTSNPN and CDR2 as SVGIG (reference sequence). The V and J ends lost 1 base and 3 bases, in that order; junction bases with no gene match: 6. CDR3 region: CAWSAAGQYNQPQHF. CDR3 sequence (DNA): TGTGCCTGGAGTGCCGCGGGACAGTACAATCAGCCCCAGCATTTT.

The chain carries TRBV4-1 and TRBJ2-7; no clear D gene. Germline V gene lookup returns CDR1 MGHRA and CDR2 YSYEKL. The CDR3 length is 14 residues. V lost 1 base, J lost 3 bases, and 10 bases lay in between. The CDR3 spells CASSQVGLDYEQYF. In nucleotides, the CDR3 is TGCGCCAGCAGCCAAGTCGGCCTAGACTACGAGCAGTACTTC.

The chain is built from TRBV3-1 (or the pseudogene TRBV3-2) and TRBJ2-1; TRBD1 agrees at 9 bases. The CDR3 totals 16 residues. The V gene's germline CDR1 is LGHDT and CDR2 YNNKEL (reference sequence). With V trimmed by 3 bases and J by 2 bases, 5 bases remained unmatched. CDR3 sequence (DNA): TGTGCCAGCAGCCAGGTAACAGGGGGCCCCTACAATGAGCAGTTCTTC. It encodes CASSQVTGGPYNEQFF.

The rearrangement joins TRBV6-5 to TRBJ1-3; D is possibly TRBD1 (6 bases). The V end lost 0 bases, the J end lost 0 bases, and 9 bases lay between the germline ends. The germline CDR1 and CDR2 sequences are MNHEY and SVGAGI. The CDR3 is made up of 16 amino acids. The CDR3 nucleotides read TGTGCCAGCAGTTACTCAGGGACAAGCTCTGGAAACACCATATATTTT. Its translation: CASSYSGTSSGNTIYF.

The chain carries TRBV12-3 or TRBV12-4 and TRBJ2-3; D gene unclear. Between the trimmed V and J ends, which lost 6 bases and 6 bases, there was a span of 10 bases. The CDR3 has 12 residues. The CDR3 DNA reads TGTGCCAGCAGCCAGTCTTCGGATACGCAGTATTTT. Its translation: CASSQSSDTQYF.